The T cell receptor beta chain described here comes from a study of human T cells and chemical hapten exposure. TCRdb recomputed calls from the RACE reads with MiXCR, one row per CDR3 protein. This sample carries about 78,000 distinct CDR3 sequences, 8.5% of them seen once, and the ten largest clones take roughly 3.8%. CDR1 SGHRS and CDR2 YFSETQ come from the germline V gene. This CDR3 has 15 residues. After removal of 5 bases from V and 6 bases from J, the junction contained 9 bases not matched to a gene. Time point specified: patch test 2, 6 weeks after DPC sensitization. Treatment here: therapeutic diphenylcyclopropenone sensitization with weekly scalp DPC.

The TCR comes from a woman between 45 and 65 years old with alopecia areata. Some clones in this sample may be carry-over from other donors' samples. The sample consisted of whole blood, taken in connection with sensitization to the hapten diphenylcyclopropenone (DPC). The gene calls are TRBV5-1 and TRBJ2-1; TRBD1 agrees at 9 bases. As DNA, the CDR3 is TGCGCCAGCAGTTCCCGGGACAGGGCCCCCAATGAGCAGTTCTTC. Protein sequence: CASSSRDRAPNEQFF. Supplemented by reference TRBV5-1 and TRBJ2-1, the full variable domain reads KAGVTQTPRYLIKTRGQQVTLSCSPISGHRSVSWYQQTPGQGLQFLFEYFSETQRNKGNFPGRFSGRQFSNSRSEMNVSTLELGDSALYLCASSSRDRAPNEQFFGPGTRLTVL.